This TCR beta chain was recovered during a study of blood T cell repertoires in COVID-19. The assay was immunoSEQ multiplex PCR, and TCRdb's table has in-frame clones only and misses some. The table lists 330,000 or so clones, about nine tenths of them singletons. CDR1 is MNHEY, CDR2 SMNVEV, per germline (reference sequence). J gave up 2 bases and V 6 bases, and 4 bases lay outside the gene matches. The CDR3 loop spans 15 amino acids. The clonotype was recovered from a man under 40 with COVID-19, enrolled during active disease. The source material was peripheral blood. The gene calls are TRBV27 and TRBJ2-1, with 10 bases that match TRBD2. The CDR3 region is CASRVSGRPYNEQFF. The CDR3 bases are TGTGCCAGCAGAGTTAGCGGGAGGCCCTACAATGAGCAGTTCTTC.